The T cell receptor beta chain under discussion was sequenced for a study of blood T cell repertoires in COVID-19. Study-level background: T cells, B-cell-depleted T cells, or PBMCs provided the cDNA or gDNA that served as material.

V was pared by 1 base and J by 5 bases, with 2 bases of the junction left unmatched. The CDR3 extends over 14 amino acids. Germline values: CDR1 SGHVS, CDR2 FQNEAQ. The assay was immunoSEQ multiplex PCR, and TCRdb's table has in-frame clones only and misses some. This table has approximately 210,000 clones, 65% to 90% appearing once. What was sequenced was peripheral blood. This chain joins TRBV7-8 and TRBJ1-1, with 9 bases lining up with TRBD1. The source is a human donor in a cohort sampled during active COVID-19. DNA of the CDR3: TGTGCCAGCAGCTTAGACAGGGGGCGAACTGAAGCTTTCTTT. Translated: CASSLDRGRTEAFF.